This TCR beta chain emerged from a study of blood T cell repertoires in COVID-19. At the level of the study: The study drew acute and convalescent COVID-19 samples from the United States, Italy and Spain.

The CDR3 consists of 15 residues. Germline V lookup: CDR1 WSHSY, CDR2 SAAADI. With 10 bases clipped from V and 0 bases from J, the junction kept 9 bases outside the gene matches. In the original processing: Reference gene primer amplification yielded estimated nucleated cell counts. Assay used: immunoSEQ multiplex PCR; TCRdb lists only in-frame clones, some missing. From that table come the V and J calls and clone size; the DNA was used to work out D and trimming. The repertoire holds about 71,000 clones, with about 76% as singletons. The receptor was derived from an elderly woman with active or convalescent COVID-19. Specimen: peripheral blood. V gene TRBV10-2 combines with J gene TRBJ1-5, with 7 nucleotides matching TRBD1. Here the CDR3 reads CATGGDSSSNQPQHF. The DNA for the CDR3 is TGCGCCACTGGTGGGGACAGTAGTAGCAATCAGCCCCAGCATTTT.